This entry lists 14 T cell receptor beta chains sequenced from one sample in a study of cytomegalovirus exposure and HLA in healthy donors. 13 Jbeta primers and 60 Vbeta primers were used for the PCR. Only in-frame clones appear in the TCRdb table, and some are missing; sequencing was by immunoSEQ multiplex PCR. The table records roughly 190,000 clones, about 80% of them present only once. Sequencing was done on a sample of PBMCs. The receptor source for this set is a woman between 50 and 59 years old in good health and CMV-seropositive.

The CDR3 loop reads CASSEGQGNQPQHF. Here the CDR3 DNA reads TGTGCCAGCAGTGAAGGACAGGGCAATCAGCCCCAGCATTTT. The chain combines TRBV6-4 with TRBJ1-5; 7 bases agree with TRBD1. CDR3 size: 14 residues. V gave up 3 bases and J gave up 2 bases; unmatched junction bases: 1. Germline lookup yields CDR1 MRHNA and CDR2 SNTAGT.

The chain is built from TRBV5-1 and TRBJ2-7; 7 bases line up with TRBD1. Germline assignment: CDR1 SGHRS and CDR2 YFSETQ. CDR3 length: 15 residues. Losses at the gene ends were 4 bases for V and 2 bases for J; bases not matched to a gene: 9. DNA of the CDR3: TGCGCCAGCAGCCGGCCGGACAGGTTACCCTACGAGCAGTACTTC. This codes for CASSRPDRLPYEQYF. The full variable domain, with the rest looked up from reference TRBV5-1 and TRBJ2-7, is KAGVTQTPRYLIKTRGQQVTLSCSPISGHRSVSWYQQTPGQGLQFLFEYFSETQRNKGNFPGRFSGRQFSNSRSEMNVSTLELGDSALYLCASSRPDRLPYEQYFGPGTRLTVT.

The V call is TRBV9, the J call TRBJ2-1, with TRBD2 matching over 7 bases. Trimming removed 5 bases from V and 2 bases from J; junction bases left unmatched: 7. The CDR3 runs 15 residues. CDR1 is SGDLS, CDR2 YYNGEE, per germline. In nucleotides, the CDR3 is TGTGCCAGCAGGGTATCTAGCGGTCCCTACAATGAGCAGTTCTTC. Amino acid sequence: CASRVSSGPYNEQFF.

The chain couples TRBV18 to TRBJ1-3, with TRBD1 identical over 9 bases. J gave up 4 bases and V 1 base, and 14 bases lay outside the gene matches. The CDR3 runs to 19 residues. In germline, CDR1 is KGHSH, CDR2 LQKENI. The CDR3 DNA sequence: TGTGCCAGCTCACCACTGTTGTCCTCCGGGACAGGGATGGGAAACACCATATATTTT. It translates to CASSPLLSSGTGMGNTIYF.

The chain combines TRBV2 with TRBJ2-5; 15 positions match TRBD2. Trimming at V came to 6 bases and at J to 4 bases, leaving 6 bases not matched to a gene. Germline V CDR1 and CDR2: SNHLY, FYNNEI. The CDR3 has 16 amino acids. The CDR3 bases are TGTGCCAGCAGGGGGACTAGCGGGGGGCGGGGAGAGACCCAGTACTTC. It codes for CASRGTSGGRGETQYF.

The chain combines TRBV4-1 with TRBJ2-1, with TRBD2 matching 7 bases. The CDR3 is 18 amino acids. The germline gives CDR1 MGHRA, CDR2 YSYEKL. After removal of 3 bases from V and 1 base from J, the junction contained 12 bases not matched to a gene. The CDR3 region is CASSHPRPGRGSYNEQFF. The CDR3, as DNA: TGCGCCAGCAGCCATCCGCGCCCCGGGCGGGGGTCCTACAATGAGCAGTTCTTC.

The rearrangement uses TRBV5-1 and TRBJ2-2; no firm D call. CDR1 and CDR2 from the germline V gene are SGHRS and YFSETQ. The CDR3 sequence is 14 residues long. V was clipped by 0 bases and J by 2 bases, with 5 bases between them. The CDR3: CASSLVLNTGELFF. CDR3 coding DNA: TGCGCCAGCAGCTTGGTACTCAACACCGGGGAGCTGTTTTTT.

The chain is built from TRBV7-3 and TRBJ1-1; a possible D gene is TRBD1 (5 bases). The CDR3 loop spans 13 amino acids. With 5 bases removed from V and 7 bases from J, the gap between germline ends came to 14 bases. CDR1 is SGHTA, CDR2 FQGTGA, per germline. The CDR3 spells CASSRTGESEAFF. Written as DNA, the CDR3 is TGTGCCAGCAGCCGAACGGGGGAAAGTGAAGCTTTCTTT.

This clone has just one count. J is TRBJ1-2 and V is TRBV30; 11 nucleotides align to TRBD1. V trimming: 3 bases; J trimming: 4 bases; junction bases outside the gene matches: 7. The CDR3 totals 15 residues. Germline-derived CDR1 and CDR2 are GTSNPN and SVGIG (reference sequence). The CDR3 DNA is TGTGCCTGGAGCGAAAGGACAGGGGGCAGCTATGGCTACACCTTC. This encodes CAWSERTGGSYGYTF.

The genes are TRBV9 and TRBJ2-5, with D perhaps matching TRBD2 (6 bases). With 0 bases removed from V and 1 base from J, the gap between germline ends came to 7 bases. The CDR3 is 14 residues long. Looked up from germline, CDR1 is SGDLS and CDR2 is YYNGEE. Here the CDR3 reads CASSVGGLQETQYF. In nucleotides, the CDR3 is TGTGCCAGCAGCGTAGGGGGACTCCAAGAGACCCAGTACTTC.

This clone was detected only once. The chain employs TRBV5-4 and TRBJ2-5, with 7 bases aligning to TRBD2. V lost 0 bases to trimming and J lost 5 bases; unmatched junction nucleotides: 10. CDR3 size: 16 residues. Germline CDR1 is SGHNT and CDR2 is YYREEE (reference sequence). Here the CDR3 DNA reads TGTGCCAGCAGCTTGGATGATCTGACTAGCAGGGAGACCCAGTACTTC. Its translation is CASSLDDLTSRETQYF.

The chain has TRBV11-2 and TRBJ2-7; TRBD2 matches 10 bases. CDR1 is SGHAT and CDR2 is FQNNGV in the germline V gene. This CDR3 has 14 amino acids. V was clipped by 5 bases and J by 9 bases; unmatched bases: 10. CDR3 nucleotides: TGTGCCAGCAGCATATTAGCGGGGGGTAAGGTGCAGTACTTC. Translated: CASSILAGGKVQYF.

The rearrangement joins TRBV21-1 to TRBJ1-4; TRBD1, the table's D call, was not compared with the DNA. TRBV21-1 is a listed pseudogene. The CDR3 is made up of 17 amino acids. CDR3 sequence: CASSKRSSTADNEKLFF. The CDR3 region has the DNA TGTGCCAGCAGCAAACGTTCCTCGACAGCCGATAATGAAAAACTGTTTTTT.

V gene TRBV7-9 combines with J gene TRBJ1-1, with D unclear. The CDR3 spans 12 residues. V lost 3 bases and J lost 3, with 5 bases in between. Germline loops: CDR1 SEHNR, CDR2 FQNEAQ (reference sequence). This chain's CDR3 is CASSFIDTEAFF. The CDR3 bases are TGTGCCAGCAGCTTTATCGACACTGAAGCTTTCTTT.